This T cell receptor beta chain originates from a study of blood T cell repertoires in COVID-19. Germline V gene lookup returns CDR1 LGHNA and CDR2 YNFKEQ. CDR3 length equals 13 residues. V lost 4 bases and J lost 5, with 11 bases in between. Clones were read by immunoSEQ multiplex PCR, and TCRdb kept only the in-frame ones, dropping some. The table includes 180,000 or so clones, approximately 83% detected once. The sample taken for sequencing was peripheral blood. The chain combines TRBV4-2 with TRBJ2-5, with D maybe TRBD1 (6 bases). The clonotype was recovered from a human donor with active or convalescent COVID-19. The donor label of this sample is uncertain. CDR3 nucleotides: TGTGCCAGCAGCCGGGACACGAGGGAGACCCAGTACTTC. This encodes CASSRDTRETQYF.